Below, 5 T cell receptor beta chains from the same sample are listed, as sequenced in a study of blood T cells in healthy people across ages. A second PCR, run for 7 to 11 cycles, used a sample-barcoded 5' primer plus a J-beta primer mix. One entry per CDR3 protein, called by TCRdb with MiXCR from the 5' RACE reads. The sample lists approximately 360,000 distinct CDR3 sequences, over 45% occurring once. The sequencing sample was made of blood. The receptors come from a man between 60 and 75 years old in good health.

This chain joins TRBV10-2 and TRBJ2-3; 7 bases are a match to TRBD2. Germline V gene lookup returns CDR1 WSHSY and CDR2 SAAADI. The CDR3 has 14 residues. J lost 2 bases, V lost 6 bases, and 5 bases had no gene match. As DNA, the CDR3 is TGCGCCAGCAGGGCGGGGGTGATCACAGATACGCAGTATTTT. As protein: CASRAGVITDTQYF.

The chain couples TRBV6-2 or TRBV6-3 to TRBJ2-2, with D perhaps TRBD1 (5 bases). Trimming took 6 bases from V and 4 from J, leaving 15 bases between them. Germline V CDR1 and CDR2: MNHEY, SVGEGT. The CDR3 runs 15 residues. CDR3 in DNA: TGTGCCAGCAGCTTGAACAGGAAGGGCACCGGGGAGCTGTTTTTT. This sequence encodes CASSLNRKGTGELFF.

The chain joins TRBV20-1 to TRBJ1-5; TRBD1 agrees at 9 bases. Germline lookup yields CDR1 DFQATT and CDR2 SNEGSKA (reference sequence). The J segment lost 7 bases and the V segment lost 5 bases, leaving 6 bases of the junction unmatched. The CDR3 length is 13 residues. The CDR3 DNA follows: TGCAGTGCTCTAACAGGGGGCGGGCAGCCCCAGCATTTT. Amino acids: CSALTGGGQPQHF.

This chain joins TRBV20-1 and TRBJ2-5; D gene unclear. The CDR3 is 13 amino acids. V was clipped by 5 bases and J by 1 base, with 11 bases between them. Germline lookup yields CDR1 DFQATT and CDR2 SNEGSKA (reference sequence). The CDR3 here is CSALHNPQETQYF. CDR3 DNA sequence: TGCAGTGCTCTACACAACCCCCAAGAGACCCAGTACTTC.

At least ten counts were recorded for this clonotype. The CDR3: CSEQVRAGVLDTQYF. The CDR3 DNA reads as TGCAGCGAGCAAGTTAGGGCAGGGGTTCTAGATACGCAGTATTTT. The chain joins TRBV20-1 to TRBJ2-3, with a tentative D call TRBD1 (6 bases). The CDR3 is made up of 15 amino acids. Germline V gene sequence: CDR1 DFQATT, CDR2 SNEGSKA (reference sequence).